These 30 T cell receptor beta chains were all obtained from the same sample, sequenced in a study of identifying expanded T cells in peripheral blood. Measured with immunoSEQ multiplex PCR; TCRdb has only the in-frame clones, and not every one. In the table there are fewer than 80,000 clones, approximately 80% of which are singletons. The sequencing sample was made of blood. The origin of the receptors is a person between 18 and 70 years old in good health.

V usage is TRBV6-1 and J usage is TRBJ1-3; D remains unclear. There are 14 residues in the CDR3. Germline V gene sequence: CDR1 MNHNS, CDR2 SASEGT. V lost 10 bases and J lost 7, with 20 bases in between. The CDR3 reads CATLSGPWANTIYF. The CDR3 nucleotides read TGTGCCACCTTAAGCGGGCCCTGGGCGAACACCATATATTTT.

V and J are TRBV2 and TRBJ2-3; weak D call: TRBD1 (6 bases). Trimming took off 4 bases at V and 2 bases at J, with 13 bases between the two ends. CDR3 length: 15 amino acids. Germline CDR1 is SNHLY and CDR2 is FYNNEI. The CDR3 bases are TGTGCCAGCAGTGGACAGGCAAGATTCACAGATACGCAGTATTTT. As protein: CASSGQARFTDTQYF.

The CDR3 reads CASETGSNQPQHF. The CDR3 region has the DNA TGTGCCAGCGAAACGGGAAGCAATCAGCCCCAGCATTTT. The V and J genes are TRBV2 and TRBJ1-5; D is undetermined. CDR3 size: 13 residues. Per the germline V gene, CDR1 is SNHLY and CDR2 is FYNNEI. V lost 8 bases and J 1 base, leaving 9 bases between the germline ends.

V gene TRBV29-1 combines with J gene TRBJ2-5; D is uncertain. Germline CDR1 SQVTM, CDR2 ANQGSEA. V lost 6 bases to trimming and J lost 2 bases, with 10 bases between them. This CDR3 has 12 residues. CDR3 protein: CSVIMAQETQYF. The CDR3 DNA follows: TGCAGCGTGATAATGGCGCAAGAGACCCAGTACTTC.

The V call is TRBV5-5, the J call TRBJ2-1, with D possibly being TRBD2 (6 bases). This CDR3 region has 13 residues. V was cut by 2 bases and J by 7 bases, with 10 bases left in between. CDR1 and CDR2 (germline): SGHKS, YYEKEE (reference sequence). CDR3: CASSFDRGNEQFF. In DNA form, the CDR3 reads TGTGCCAGCAGCTTTGACCGGGGGAATGAGCAGTTCTTC.

The chain couples TRBV6-5 to TRBJ2-7; D ambiguous. The CDR3 is made up of 12 amino acids. Germline CDR1 is MNHEY and CDR2 is SVGAGI. The V gene lost 8 bases and the J gene lost 4 bases, with 12 bases spanning the gap. The CDR3 DNA is TGTGCCAGCTCTGGGATTAGGTACGAGCAGTACTTC. It is translated as CASSGIRYEQYF.

The V gene is TRBV5-4, the J gene TRBJ1-6, with 8 bases identical to TRBD1. Trimming at V came to 4 bases and at J to 3 bases, leaving 3 bases not matched to a gene. The CDR3 totals 15 residues. Germline V gene lookup returns CDR1 SGHNT and CDR2 YYREEE (reference sequence). CDR3 DNA: TGTGCCAGCAGCGGACAGGGTGGCTATAATTCACCCCTCCACTTT. Translation gives CASSGQGGYNSPLHF.

The V and J genes are TRBV7-9 and TRBJ2-1; D unresolved. Germline assignment: CDR1 SEHNR and CDR2 FQNEAQ (reference sequence). The CDR3 has 15 amino acids. V shed 4 bases and J shed 6 bases, with 16 bases lying between them. In DNA form, the CDR3 reads TGTGCCAGCAGCTCAAAGGCACGCCTGGGCAATGAGCAGTTCTTC. Its translation: CASSSKARLGNEQFF.

This chain joins TRBV2 and TRBJ2-3, with 7 positions matching TRBD2. The V gene end was trimmed by 8 bases and the J gene end by 3 bases; junction bases not matched to a gene: 8. Germline CDR1 is SNHLY and CDR2 is FYNNEI. This CDR3 has 14 amino acids. CDR3 amino acids: CASYSVGGTDTQYF. CDR3 DNA: TGTGCCAGCTATTCAGTGGGAGGGACAGATACGCAGTATTTT.

This clone was seen only a few times. This chain links TRBV6-1 with TRBJ2-7, with 10 positions matching TRBD2. The germline CDR1 and CDR2 sequences are MNHNS and SASEGT. V was pared by 8 bases and J by 4 bases, with 11 bases of the junction left unmatched. The CDR3 consists of 15 residues. This CDR3 reads CASEVAGGTLYEQYF. The CDR3 DNA reads as TGTGCCAGCGAAGTAGCGGGAGGTACCCTTTACGAGCAGTACTTC.

The rearrangement joins TRBV12-5 to TRBJ2-1; 8 bases align to TRBD2. From germline, CDR1 is LGHNT and CDR2 FRNRAP. The CDR3 has 16 residues. The junction had 4 bases not matched to a gene; V was cut back by 1 base and J by 2 bases. CDR3 nucleotide sequence: TGTGCTAGTGGTTTGGGGCTGACTAGCGCCTACAATGAGCAGTTCTTC. Its protein product is CASGLGLTSAYNEQFF.

This chain connects TRBV7-2 to TRBJ1-2; D not certain. CDR1 and CDR2 (germline): SGHTA, FQGNSA. V dropped 3 bases and J dropped 1 base, with 9 bases sitting between them. The CDR3 spans 14 residues. DNA for the CDR3: TGTGCCAGCAGCTTGGTACACGGTAACTATGGCTACACCTTC. This sequence encodes CASSLVHGNYGYTF.

A few counts support this clone. J is TRBJ2-1 and V is TRBV18; 7 bases line up with TRBD1. CDR3 length equals 13 residues. The germline V gene encodes CDR1 KGHSH and CDR2 LQKENI. Germline trimming cut 9 bases from V and 6 bases from J; bases unmatched to any gene: 8. The CDR3 nucleotides read TGTGCCAGTCTCCAGGGGGAAAGCAATGAGCAGTTCTTC. Protein product: CASLQGESNEQFF.

The chain carries TRBV13 and TRBJ1-2; D is perhaps TRBD1 (5 bases). V lost 6 bases, J lost 2 bases, and 13 bases lay in between. Germline V gives CDR1 PRHDT, CDR2 FYEKMQ (reference sequence). The CDR3 totals 14 residues. The CDR3 spells CASRPGLKNYGYTF. The CDR3 coding sequence is TGTGCCAGCAGGCCGGGACTTAAAAACTATGGCTACACCTTC.

J is TRBJ2-4 and V is TRBV19; TRBD2 might be the D (6 bases). Trimming left V 4 bases short and J 0 bases short, with 13 bases between. The CDR3 covers 16 residues. Germline assignment: CDR1 LNHDA and CDR2 SQIVND (reference sequence). CDR3 sequence reads: CASSTKPGLAKNIQYF. The CDR3 coding sequence is TGTGCCAGTAGTACCAAACCGGGACTAGCCAAAAACATTCAGTACTTC.

V gene TRBV27 combines with J gene TRBJ2-1, with D maybe TRBD1 (6 bases). CDR3 size: 14 residues. Trimming stripped 3 bases from V and 4 bases from J, with 10 bases between. Germline V gene lookup returns CDR1 MNHEY and CDR2 SMNVEV (reference sequence). The CDR3 sequence: CASSFLGQYNEQFF. For the CDR3, the DNA is TGTGCCAGCAGTTTTCTCGGACAGTACAATGAGCAGTTCTTC.

The chain is built from TRBV2 and TRBJ1-3; D unclear. This CDR3 is 15 amino acids long. CDR1 is SNHLY and CDR2 is FYNNEI in the germline V gene. V gave up 10 bases and J gave up 0 bases, with 16 bases separating them. The CDR3 sequence is CATKDSELSGNTIYF. The CDR3 DNA reads as TGTGCCACAAAGGACTCTGAACTCTCTGGAAACACCATATATTTT. The full variable domain, in which reference TRBV2 and TRBJ1-3 provide the parts outside the CDR3, is EPEVTQTPSHQVTQMGQEVILRCVPISNHLYFYWYRQILGQKVEFLVSFYNNEISEKSEIFDDQFSVERPDGSNFTLKIRSTKLEDSAMYFCATKDSELSGNTIYFGEGSWLTVV.

This rearrangement joins TRBV28 to TRBJ2-7; TRBD2 is a possible D gene (5 bases). CDR1 is MDHEN and CDR2 is SYDVKM in the germline V gene. The V end was cut by 5 bases, the J end by 3 bases, with 11 bases between. There are 13 residues in the CDR3. The CDR3 reads CASSPSGFYEQYF. Here the CDR3 DNA reads TGTGCCAGCAGTCCCTCGGGGTTCTACGAGCAGTACTTC.

In this sample, this clone turned up once. This chain joins TRBV4-3 and TRBJ2-5, with 10 bases identical to TRBD2. The DNA end is a closer match to TRBJ2-7, so the J assignment may be wrong. The CDR3 runs 18 residues. The germline V gene has CDR1 LGHNA and CDR2 YSLEER. In nucleotides, the CDR3 is TGCGCCAGCAGCCAAGAGGCTAGCGGGGGCCGAAGCTCCTACGAGCAGTACTTC. As protein: CASSQEASGGRSSYEQYF.

The chain joins TRBV5-1 to TRBJ2-7; no reliable D call. This CDR3 comprises 14 residues. V shed 0 bases and J shed 5 bases, with 12 bases lying between them. Germline values: CDR1 SGHRS, CDR2 YFSETQ. CDR3 protein: CASSLGRLINEQYV. CDR3 coding DNA: TGCGCCAGCAGCTTGGGCAGGTTGATCAACGAGCAGTACGTC.

The V gene is TRBV5-4, the J gene TRBJ2-1; 8 bases are a match to TRBD2. CDR1 is SGHNT and CDR2 is YYREEE in the germline V gene (reference sequence). V was pared by 2 bases and J by 4 bases, with 5 bases of the junction left unmatched. The CDR3 is made up of 15 amino acids. Here the CDR3 DNA reads TGTGCCAGCAGCTTTGGTCGGGGGGGATACAATGAGCAGTTCTTC. Translation gives CASSFGRGGYNEQFF.

The table lists this clone with a count of one. The J gene is TRBJ2-2, the V gene TRBV9, with 7 bases matching TRBD2. Germline CDR1 reads SGDLS; CDR2 reads YYNGEE. This CDR3 is 16 amino acids long. V trimming: 6 bases; J trimming: 2 bases; junction bases outside the gene matches: 10. The CDR3 spells CASTLGAGENTGELFF. The CDR3 DNA reads as TGTGCCAGCACCCTAGGGGCGGGAGAAAACACCGGGGAGCTGTTTTTT.

This clone appeared a few times. This sequence joins TRBV21-1 and TRBJ2-3; the D call of TRBD2 is as the table states it, not checked on the DNA. TRBV21-1 is classified as a pseudogene. There are 15 residues in the CDR3. The CDR3 nucleotides read TGTGCCAGCAGCAATGGCAGAGGCTTCACAGATACGCAGTATTTT. Its protein is CASSNGRGFTDTQYF.

The chain couples TRBV6-5 to TRBJ2-3, with TRBD2 matching 9 bases. This CDR3 is built from 15 residues. V lost 0 bases and J lost 3; bases outside the gene matches: 1. Germline-derived CDR1 and CDR2 are MNHEY and SVGAGI. The CDR3 coding sequence is TGTGCCAGCAGTTACTCGGGACTAGCAACAGATACGCAGTATTTT. Translating it yields CASSYSGLATDTQYF.

The chain links TRBV7-2 to TRBJ2-1, with 8 bases fitting TRBD1. V lost 1 base to trimming and J lost 7 bases; unmatched junction nucleotides: 6. The CDR3 length is 15 residues. Germline V CDR1 and CDR2: SGHTA, FQGNSA. The CDR3 sequence is CASSLGGDRRNEQFF. The CDR3 DNA reads as TGTGCCAGCAGCTTAGGTGGGGACAGGAGGAATGAGCAGTTCTTC. Combining the CDR3 with reference TRBV7-2 and TRBJ2-1 gives the whole variable domain GAGVSQSPSNKVTEKGKDVELRCDPISGHTALYWYRQSLGQGLEFLIYFQGNSAPDKSGLPSDRFSAERTGGSVSTLTIQRTQQEDSAVYLCASSLGGDRRNEQFFGPGTRLTVL.

The chain joins TRBV7-8 to TRBJ2-2, with D hard to call. Germline V gene sequence: CDR1 SGHVS, CDR2 FQNEAQ. V gave up 5 bases and J gave up 13 bases, with 14 bases separating them. This CDR3 region has 12 residues. CDR3: CASSPSGGLLFF. DNA of the CDR3: TGTGCCAGCAGCCCCAGTGGCGGTTTGCTGTTTTTT.

The CDR3 region is CASSYGRSQPQHF. CDR3 sequence (DNA): TGTGCCAGCAGTTACGGGAGGAGCCAGCCCCAGCATTTT. The chain is built from TRBV6-6 and TRBJ1-5, with unresolved D. There are 13 residues in the CDR3. Germline-derived CDR1 and CDR2 are MNHNY and SVGAGI (reference sequence). The ends were cut back, 2 bases at V and 7 bases at J, with 9 bases in the middle.

This clone has a single count. The chain joins TRBV11-2 to TRBJ1-1, with a possible D match to TRBD1 (5 bases). This CDR3 has 12 amino acids. V gave up 5 bases and J gave up 5 bases, with 9 bases separating them. Germline V gene sequence: CDR1 SGHAT, CDR2 FQNNGV. CDR3 nucleotides: TGTGCCAGCAGCCACCCAGGGACTGAAGCTTTCTTT. Translation: CASSHPGTEAFF. Combining the CDR3 with reference TRBV11-2 and TRBJ1-1 gives the whole variable domain EAGVAQSPRYKIIEKRQSVAFWCNPISGHATLYWYQQILGQGPKLLIQFQNNGVVDDSQLPKDRFSAERLKGVDSTLKIQPAKLEDSAVYLCASSHPGTEAFFGQGTRLTVV.

This clone was counted many times. The chain joins TRBV18 to TRBJ2-1; D possibly corresponds to TRBD1 (5 bases). There are 15 residues in the CDR3. CDR1 and CDR2 from the germline V gene are KGHSH and LQKENI. The ends were cut back, 5 bases at V and 0 bases at J, with 11 bases in the middle. DNA for the CDR3: TGTGCCAGCTCATCCGACAGAAGCTCCTACAATGAGCAGTTCTTC. The encoded protein is CASSSDRSSYNEQFF.

This clone was seen only a few times. The rearrangement uses TRBV4-2 and TRBJ2-5; 14 bases are a match to TRBD2. The length of the CDR3 is 19 residues. V lost 3 bases to trimming and J lost 7 bases; unmatched junction nucleotides: 16. CDR1 is LGHNA and CDR2 is YNFKEQ in the germline V gene. The CDR3 coding sequence is TGTGCCAGCAGCCATCTGACTAGCGGGGGGGAAACCTTCGATGGGACCCAGTACTTC. It specifies CASSHLTSGGETFDGTQYF.